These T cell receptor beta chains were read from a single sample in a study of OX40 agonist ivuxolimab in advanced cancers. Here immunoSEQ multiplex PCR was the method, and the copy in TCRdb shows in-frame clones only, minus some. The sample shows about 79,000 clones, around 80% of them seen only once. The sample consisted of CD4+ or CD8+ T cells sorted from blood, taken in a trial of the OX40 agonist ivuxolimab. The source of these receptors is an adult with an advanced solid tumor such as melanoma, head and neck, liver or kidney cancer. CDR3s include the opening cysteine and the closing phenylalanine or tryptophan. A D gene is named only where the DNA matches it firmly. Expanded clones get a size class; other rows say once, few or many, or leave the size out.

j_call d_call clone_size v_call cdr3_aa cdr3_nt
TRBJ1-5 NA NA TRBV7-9 CASSAQGRQPQHF TGTGCCAGCAGCGCGCAGGGGAGGCAGCCCCAGCATTTT
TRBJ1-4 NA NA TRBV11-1 CASSLVGGAAEKLFF TGTGCCAGCAGCTTAGTGGGGGGCGCCGCTGAAAAACTGTTTTTT
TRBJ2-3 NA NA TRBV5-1 CASRLRVADSTDTQYF TGCGCCAGCAGGTTGAGGGTAGCAGATAGCACAGATACGCAGTATTTT
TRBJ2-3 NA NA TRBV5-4 CASSSHPSGSTDTQYF TGTGCCAGCAGCTCCCATCCGAGCGGAAGCACAGATACGCAGTATTTT
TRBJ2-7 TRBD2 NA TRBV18 CASSPTSGRVREQYF TGTGCCAGCTCACCAACTAGCGGGAGAGTGAGGGAGCAGTACTTC
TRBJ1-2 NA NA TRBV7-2 CASSQRGGPYTF TGTGCCAGCAGCCAGAGGGGGGGACCCTACACCTTC
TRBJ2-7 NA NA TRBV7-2 CASSPYRDPAIYEQYF TGTGCCAGCAGCCCCTACCGGGACCCGGCGATCTACGAGCAGTACTTC
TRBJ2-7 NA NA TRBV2 CASTTREGANEQYF TGTGCCAGCACAACCAGGGAGGGGGCAAACGAGCAGTACTTC
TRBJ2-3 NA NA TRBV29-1 CSGRGSMRAQYF TGCAGCGGCCGAGGGAGTATGCGGGCGCAGTATTTT
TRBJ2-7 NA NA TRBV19 CASSRGRGDEQYF TGTGCCAGTAGTCGGGGCAGGGGCGACGAGCAGTACTTC
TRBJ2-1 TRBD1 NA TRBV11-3 CASSLGRDREQFF TGTGCCAGCAGCTTAGGCCGGGACAGAGAGCAGTTCTTC
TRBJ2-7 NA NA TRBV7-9 CASSLGGGYEQYF TGTGCCAGCAGCTTAGGCGGCGGCTACGAGCAGTACTTC
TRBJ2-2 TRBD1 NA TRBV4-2 CASSQETGATGELFF TGTGCCAGCAGCCAGGAGACAGGGGCTACCGGGGAGCTGTTTTTT
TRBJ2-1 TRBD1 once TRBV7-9 CASSFGQGLDEQFF TGTGCCAGCAGCTTTGGACAGGGTTTGGATGAGCAGTTCTTC
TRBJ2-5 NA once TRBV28 CASRQAGETQYF TGTGCCAGCAGACAAGCGGGAGAGACCCAGTACTTC
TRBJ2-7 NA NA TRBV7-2 CASSYRLLAYEQYF TGTGCCAGCAGCTACCGGTTGCTAGCCTACGAGCAGTACTTC
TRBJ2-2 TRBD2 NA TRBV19 CASRRGGETGELFF TGTGCCAGTAGGCGGGGGGGAGAGACCGGGGAGCTGTTTTTT
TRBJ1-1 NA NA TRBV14 CASSQDTNTEAFF TGTGCCAGCAGCCAAGACACTAACACTGAAGCTTTCTTT
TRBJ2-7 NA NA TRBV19 CASSIDRVRHEQYF TGTGCCAGTAGTATAGATAGGGTGAGACACGAGCAGTACTTC
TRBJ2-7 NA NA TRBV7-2 CASSPGGRSTYEQYF TGTGCCAGCAGCCCTGGCGGCAGGTCAACCTACGAGCAGTACTTC
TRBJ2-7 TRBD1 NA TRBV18 CASSPPGTGPFSYEQYF TGTGCCAGCTCACCCCCGGGGACAGGGCCTTTCTCCTACGAGCAGTACTTC
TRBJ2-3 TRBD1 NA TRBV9 CASSSLGDRERDTQYF TGTGCCAGCAGCAGTTTAGGGGACAGGGAGAGGGATACGCAGTATTTT
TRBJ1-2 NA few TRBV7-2 CASSAGNYGYTF TGTGCCAGCAGCGCAGGTAACTATGGCTACACCTTC
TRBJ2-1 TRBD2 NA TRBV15 CATSRDPSGTPHYNEQFF TGTGCCACCAGCAGAGATCCTAGCGGGACCCCTCACTACAATGAGCAGTTCTTC
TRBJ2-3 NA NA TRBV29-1 CSAPTRISTDTQYF TGCAGCGCCCCTACCCGAATAAGCACAGATACGCAGTATTTT
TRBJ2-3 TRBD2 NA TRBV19 CASSSPQGGRSTDTQYF TGTGCCAGTAGTTCCCCCCAAGGCGGGAGAAGCACAGATACGCAGTATTTT
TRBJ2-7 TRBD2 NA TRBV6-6 CASSVGGGTYEQYF TGTGCCAGCAGCGTCGGGGGGGGTACCTACGAGCAGTACTTC
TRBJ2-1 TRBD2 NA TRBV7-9 CASSLAAGASYNEQFF TGTGCCAGCAGCTTAGCAGCGGGAGCGTCCTACAATGAGCAGTTCTTC
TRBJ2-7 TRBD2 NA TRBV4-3 CASSQDVMVASGYEQYF TGCGCCAGCAGCCAAGATGTTATGGTGGCTAGCGGCTACGAGCAGTACTTC
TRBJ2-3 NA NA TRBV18 CASSAFTDTQYF TGTGCCAGCTCGGCGTTCACAGATACGCAGTATTTT
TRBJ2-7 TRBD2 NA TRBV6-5 CASSYSGGGGYEQYF TGTGCCAGCAGTTACTCAGGTGGGGGGGGATACGAGCAGTACTTC
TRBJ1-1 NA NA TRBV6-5 CASTNWGTVNTEASF TGTGCCAGCACCAACTGGGGGACGGTGAACACTGAAGCTTCCTTT
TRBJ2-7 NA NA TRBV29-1 CSVVAVSDEQYF TGCAGCGTTGTGGCGGTCTCGGACGAGCAGTACTTC
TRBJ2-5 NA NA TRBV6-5 CASSYVWRETQYF TGTGCCAGCAGTTACGTCTGGAGGGAGACCCAGTACTTC
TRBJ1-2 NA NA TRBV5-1 CASSSRGLDGYTF TGCGCCAGCAGCTCCAGGGGTCTGGATGGCTACACCTTC
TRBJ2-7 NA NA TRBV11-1 CASSLGGREQYF TGTGCCAGCAGCTTAGGTGGCAGGGAGCAGTACTTC
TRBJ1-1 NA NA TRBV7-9 CASHRGTEAFF TGTGCCAGCCATCGGGGGACTGAAGCTTTCTTT
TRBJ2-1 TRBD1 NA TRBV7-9 CASSQKGAGTYNEQFF TGTGCCAGCAGTCAAAAGGGGGCAGGGACATACAATGAGCAGTTCTTC
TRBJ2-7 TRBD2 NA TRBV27 CASSSPRRGVRSSYEQYF TGTGCCAGCAGTTCCCCCCGGCGGGGGGTAAGAAGCTCCTACGAGCAGTACTTC